What follows are 14 T cell receptor beta chains derived from one specimen sequenced in a study of blood T cell repertoires in COVID-19. The repertoire was sequenced with immunoSEQ multiplex PCR; TCRdb's copy has only in-frame clones and lacks some. The sample has about 36,000 clones; 78% are singletons. Specimen: peripheral blood. Receptors originate from a man in his sixties with acute or convalescent COVID-19.

This chain connects TRBV7-2 to TRBJ2-1; perhaps TRBD2 as D (6 bases). Germline loops: CDR1 SGHTA, CDR2 FQGNSA. Trimming cost V 1 base and J 6 bases, with 19 bases left between them. This CDR3 contains 17 residues. This CDR3 is CASSLVAGLGLANEQFF. As DNA, the CDR3 is TGTGCCAGCAGCTTAGTTGCGGGACTTGGTTTGGCCAATGAGCAGTTCTTC. Variable domain in full (rest from reference TRBV7-2 and TRBJ2-1): GAGVSQSPSNKVTEKGKDVELRCDPISGHTALYWYRQSLGQGLEFLIYFQGNSAPDKSGLPSDRFSAERTGGSVSTLTIQRTQQEDSAVYLCASSLVAGLGLANEQFFGPGTRLTVL.

This chain joins TRBV6-5 and TRBJ1-1; 7 bases are a match to TRBD1. Trimming removed 5 bases from V and 1 base from J; junction bases left unmatched: 1. The germline gives CDR1 MNHEY, CDR2 SVGAGI. This CDR3 region has 13 residues. The DNA for the CDR3 is TGTGCCAGCAGTCAGGGGGGGAACACTGAAGCTTTCTTT. Its protein product is CASSQGGNTEAFF.

The chain couples TRBV28 to TRBJ1-6; D unclear. This CDR3 comprises 11 residues. Trimming shortened V by 6 bases and J by 6 bases, and 3 bases separated the two germline ends. Germline CDR1 is MDHEN and CDR2 is SYDVKM. CDR3 sequence reads: CASSSNSPLHF. CDR3 DNA sequence: TGTGCCAGCAGCAGTAATTCACCCCTCCACTTT.

The rearrangement links TRBV5-6 to TRBJ2-3; 12 bases are a match to TRBD1. The CDR3 is 16 amino acids. After removal of 3 bases from V and 3 bases from J, the junction contained 5 bases not matched to a gene. Looked up from germline, CDR1 is SGHDT and CDR2 is YYEEEE. The CDR3 reads CASSSGQGAHTDTQYF. The CDR3 region has the DNA TGTGCCAGCAGCTCGGGACAGGGGGCTCATACAGATACGCAGTATTTT. The whole variable domain, remainder taken from reference TRBV5-6 and TRBJ2-3, is DAGVTQSPTHLIKTRGQQVTLRCSPKSGHDTVSWYQQALGQGPQFIFQYYEEEERQRGNFPDRFSGHQFPNYSSELNVNALLLGDSALYLCASSSGQGAHTDTQYFGPGTRLTVL.

The rearrangement uses TRBV5-4 and TRBJ2-7, with a tentative D call TRBD2 (7 bases). Germline V gives CDR1 SGHNT, CDR2 YYREEE (reference sequence). The V and J ends lost 4 bases and 0 bases respectively, with 20 bases between them. The CDR3 runs to 17 residues. CDR3 sequence: CASSGGGRGSSSYEQYF. DNA for the CDR3: TGTGCCAGCAGCGGGGGGGGCAGAGGGTCGAGCTCCTACGAGCAGTACTTC.

This chain connects TRBV19 to TRBJ2-5; 10 bases agree with TRBD1. Germline trimming cut 7 bases from V and 2 bases from J; bases unmatched to any gene: 4. The CDR3 contains 14 residues. In germline, CDR1 is LNHDA, CDR2 SQIVND (reference sequence). The CDR3 DNA follows: TGTGCCAGTACCAGGACAGGGGGACAAGAGACCCAGTACTTC. This sequence encodes CASTRTGGQETQYF.

The rearrangement uses TRBV21-1 and TRBJ2-5; whether TRBD2, the table's D call, matches the DNA was not checked. TRBV21-1 is deemed a pseudogene. This CDR3 is 14 amino acids long. The CDR3 sequence: CASSTSGRIVTQYF. The CDR3 nucleotides read TGTGCCAGCAGCACTAGCGGCCGGATTGTGACCCAGTACTTC.

The J gene is TRBJ1-1, the V gene TRBV28; no firm D call. The CDR3 extends over 13 amino acids. Germline CDR1 reads MDHEN; CDR2 reads SYDVKM. V was cut by 5 bases and J by 1 base, with 8 bases left in between. The CDR3 region is CASSPSPNTEAFF. The CDR3 DNA reads TGTGCCAGCAGTCCCAGTCCGAACACTGAAGCTTTCTTT.

J is TRBJ2-2 and V is TRBV10-3; 7 bases are a match to TRBD1. Losses at the gene ends were 10 bases for V and 4 bases for J; bases not matched to a gene: 3. This CDR3 has 12 residues. Germline lookup yields CDR1 ENHRY and CDR2 SYGVKD. As DNA, the CDR3 is TGTGCCACGACAGGGAGCACCGGGGAGCTGTTTTTT. Protein product: CATTGSTGELFF.

This clone has just one count. The J gene is TRBJ1-4, the V gene TRBV7-9; 9 bases match TRBD1. The trim removed 5 bases at V and 5 bases at J, leaving 3 bases unmatched. The germline gives CDR1 SEHNR, CDR2 FQNEAQ (reference sequence). CDR3 length: 14 residues. CDR3 amino acids: CASSRTGVNEKLFF. Here the CDR3 DNA reads TGTGCCAGCAGCAGGACAGGGGTAAATGAAAAACTGTTTTTT.

The CDR3 sequence: CASSLEAGVSEAFF. In DNA, the CDR3 is TGTGCCAGCAGCTTAGAGGCAGGGGTATCTGAAGCTTTCTTT. This chain uses TRBV7-2 with TRBJ1-1; tentatively, D is TRBD1 (6 bases). Germline V CDR1 and CDR2: SGHTA, FQGNSA. This CDR3 is 14 amino acids long. The V end was cut by 1 base, the J end by 6 bases, with 12 bases between.

A few counts support this clone. V and J are TRBV2 and TRBJ2-5, with TRBD1 matching 10 bases. Unmatched junction bases numbered 5, after V lost 5 bases and J lost 5 bases. The CDR3 runs 14 residues. The V gene's germline CDR1 is SNHLY and CDR2 FYNNEI. The CDR3 region is CASSLDRGGETQYF. For the CDR3, the DNA is TGTGCCAGCAGTCTGGACAGGGGGGGTGAGACCCAGTACTTC. Complete variable domain (other parts from reference TRBV2 and TRBJ2-5): EPEVTQTPSHQVTQMGQEVILRCVPISNHLYFYWYRQILGQKVEFLVSFYNNEISEKSEIFDDQFSVERPDGSNFTLKIRSTKLEDSAMYFCASSLDRGGETQYFGPGTRLLVL.

The chain recombines TRBV7-2 with TRBJ1-5, with no clear D. This CDR3 comprises 16 residues. Germline V gives CDR1 SGHTA, CDR2 FQGNSA. Trimming stripped 1 base from V and 0 bases from J, with 10 bases between. The CDR3 nucleotides read TGTGCCAGCAGCTTAGATAATCGGTATAGCAATCAGCCCCAGCATTTT. Encoded protein: CASSLDNRYSNQPQHF.

The chain carries TRBV21-1 and TRBJ2-7; the DNA was not used to check the table's D call, TRBD1. TRBV21-1 is termed a pseudogene. This CDR3 region has 14 residues. In DNA, the CDR3 is TGTGCCAGCAGCATGACAGTAAGATCCTACGAGCAGTACTTC. The encoded protein is CASSMTVRSYEQYF.